The 19 T cell receptor beta chains presented below share a single source sample, sequenced in a study of PD-L1 blockade in urothelial cancer. Method: immunoSEQ multiplex PCR; TCRdb's copy keeps in-frame clones and lacks some. The data hold about 16,000 clones, with approximately 90% observed a single time. Time point given: pretreatment peripheral blood. The sequencing used PBMCs, collected around atezolizumab (anti-PD-L1) treatment. The origin of the receptors is a man aged 65-85 years with urothelial cancer.

J is TRBJ2-7 and V is TRBV6-1; tentative D call: TRBD2 (7 bases). V was shortened by 2 bases and J by 9 bases, with 20 bases between the two germline ends. This CDR3 region has 15 residues. Germline CDR1 MNHNS, CDR2 SASEGT. The DNA for the CDR3 is TGTGCCAGCAGTGAACACGGGGGGCGGGGGTATGGGCAGTACTTC. Protein: CASSEHGGRGYGQYF.

This chain links TRBV5-1 with TRBJ2-3; TRBD1 aligns across 9 bases. Germline CDR1 is SGHRS and CDR2 is YFSETQ. V was clipped by 2 bases and J by 4 bases; unmatched bases: 11. This CDR3 spans 17 amino acids. Here the CDR3 DNA reads TGCGCCAGCAGCTTCCAGATTTCCAGGACAGGGGCAGATACGCAGTATTTT. Encoded protein: CASSFQISRTGADTQYF.

The chain employs TRBV5-1 and TRBJ2-3; the match to TRBD2 covers 7 bases. This CDR3 comprises 15 residues. After removal of 0 bases from V and 3 bases from J, the junction contained 4 bases not matched to a gene. Germline V gene data show CDR1 as SGHRS and CDR2 as YFSETQ. The CDR3 DNA is TGCGCCAGCAGCTTGGTGGGGGAGGGAACAGATACGCAGTATTTT. Translating it yields CASSLVGEGTDTQYF.

The chain combines TRBV9 with TRBJ2-3; TRBD1 matches at 11 bases. Trimming cost V 3 bases and J 4 bases; bases outside gene matches: 22. The germline CDR1 and CDR2 sequences are SGDLS and YYNGEE. This CDR3 is built from 21 residues. The CDR3, as DNA: TGTGCCAGCAGCGCAGGGGGACAGGGGGGTTCCCGGTATAGGGGGCCAGATACGCAGTATTTT. Amino acid sequence: CASSAGGQGGSRYRGPDTQYF.

This chain uses TRBV11-2 with TRBJ2-7; TRBD1 might be the D (5 bases). This CDR3 has 17 residues. The germline V and J ends were trimmed by 0 bases and 1 base, with 16 bases remaining between them. CDR1 is SGHAT and CDR2 is FQNNGV in the germline V gene. The CDR3 reads CASSLDFRGQFSYEQYF. CDR3 sequence (DNA): TGTGCCAGCAGCTTAGATTTCAGAGGACAATTTTCCTACGAGCAGTACTTC.

As regards this clone: In the same sample, other DNA sequences code for this CDR3. The gene calls are TRBV4-1 and TRBJ2-6; 11 bases are a match to TRBD1. CDR1 and CDR2 (germline): MGHRA, YSYEKL. This CDR3 has 17 residues. The trim removed 5 bases at V and 2 bases at J, leaving 5 bases unmatched. The chain's CDR3 is CASSYGTGGTGANVLTF. The CDR3 bases are TGCGCCAGCAGCTACGGGACAGGGGGTACTGGGGCCAACGTCCTGACTTTC.

J is TRBJ1-1 and V is TRBV2; D gene uncertain. V lost 8 bases, J lost 3 bases, and 7 bases lay in between. The CDR3 has 11 residues. Looked up from germline, CDR1 is SNHLY and CDR2 is FYNNEI. CDR3 protein: CASQRHTEAFF. CDR3 coding DNA: TGTGCCAGCCAGAGGCACACTGAAGCTTTCTTT. Variable domain in full (rest from reference TRBV2 and TRBJ1-1): EPEVTQTPSHQVTQMGQEVILRCVPISNHLYFYWYRQILGQKVEFLVSFYNNEISEKSEIFDDQFSVERPDGSNFTLKIRSTKLEDSAMYFCASQRHTEAFFGQGTRLTVV.

The chain recombines TRBV5-1 with TRBJ1-1; unclear D gene. There are 12 residues in the CDR3. V lost 0 bases and J 5 bases, leaving 5 bases between the germline ends. Germline V gene lookup returns CDR1 SGHRS and CDR2 YFSETQ. The CDR3 is CASSLDLTEAFF. DNA of the CDR3: TGCGCCAGCAGCTTGGATTTAACTGAAGCTTTCTTT. Full variable domain (rest looked up from reference TRBV5-1 and TRBJ1-1): KAGVTQTPRYLIKTRGQQVTLSCSPISGHRSVSWYQQTPGQGLQFLFEYFSETQRNKGNFPGRFSGRQFSNSRSEMNVSTLELGDSALYLCASSLDLTEAFFGQGTRLTVV.

The CDR3 loop is CASSYERGLSNEQFF. Written as DNA, the CDR3 is TGTGCCAGCAGTTACGAGCGGGGGCTGTCGAATGAGCAGTTCTTC. The chain has TRBV6-5 and TRBJ2-1, with 8 nucleotides matching TRBD2. The V segment lost 2 bases and the J segment 7 bases; nucleotides outside the gene matches: 7. CDR1 and CDR2 from the germline V gene are MNHEY and SVGAGI. This CDR3 contains 15 residues.

The CDR3 region is CASSQEETVNYGYTF. The CDR3 bases are TGCGCCAGCAGCCAAGAGGAGACAGTTAACTATGGCTACACCTTC. This sequence joins TRBV4-1 and TRBJ1-2, with D possibly being TRBD1 (5 bases). Germline V lookup: CDR1 MGHRA, CDR2 YSYEKL. This CDR3 has 15 residues. V was pared by 0 bases and J by 1 base, with 9 bases between.

This sequence joins TRBV10-3 and TRBJ1-4, with unresolved D. Trimming took off 10 bases at V and 5 bases at J, with 8 bases between the two ends. Germline lookup yields CDR1 ENHRY and CDR2 SYGVKD. CDR3 length equals 11 residues. The chain's CDR3 is CASRRNEKLFF. Written as DNA, the CDR3 is TGTGCCAGCAGGAGGAATGAAAAACTGTTTTTT.

V gene TRBV6-1 combines with J gene TRBJ1-5; the D gene is possibly TRBD1 (5 bases). V was cut by 8 bases and J by 2 bases, with 13 bases left in between. The CDR3 is 14 amino acids. CDR1 is MNHNS, CDR2 SASEGT, per germline. The CDR3 loop reads CASRWRGGNQPQHF. The CDR3 DNA reads as TGTGCCAGCCGCTGGAGGGGAGGCAATCAGCCCCAGCATTTT.

The rearrangement links TRBV6-6 to TRBJ2-3; tentative D call: TRBD2 (6 bases). The ends were cut back, 10 bases at V and 2 bases at J, with 19 bases in the middle. The CDR3 covers 15 residues. In germline, CDR1 is MNHNY, CDR2 SVGAGI (reference sequence). CDR3 residues: CATDNQRASTDTQYF. CDR3 bases: TGTGCCACCGACAACCAGCGGGCTTCCACAGATACGCAGTATTTT.

The chain recombines TRBV5-1 with TRBJ2-7; 9 nucleotides align to TRBD1. From germline, CDR1 is SGHRS and CDR2 YFSETQ. The CDR3 spans 14 residues. J gave up 1 base and V 2 bases, and 1 base lay outside the gene matches. This chain's CDR3 is CASSLQGASYEQYF. The CDR3 nucleotides are TGCGCCAGCAGCTTACAGGGGGCTTCCTACGAGCAGTACTTC.

The chain carries TRBV28 and TRBJ2-1; the match to TRBD1 covers 7 bases. CDR3 length: 16 amino acids. J was trimmed by 6 bases and V by 2 bases; bases with no gene match: 10. The V gene's germline CDR1 is MDHEN and CDR2 SYDVKM. CDR3 sequence: CASSLGTDSGFNEQFF. CDR3 coding DNA: TGTGCCAGCAGTTTAGGGACAGACTCAGGTTTCAATGAGCAGTTCTTC. Drawing the rest from reference TRBV28 and TRBJ2-1, the complete variable domain is DVKVTQSSRYLVKRTGEKVFLECVQDMDHENMFWYRQDPGLGLRLIYFSYDVKMKEKGDIPEGYSVSREKKERFSLILESASTNQTSMYLCASSLGTDSGFNEQFFGPGTRLTVL.

The chain recombines TRBV27 with TRBJ2-7; 10 bases agree with TRBD1. V was pared by 7 bases and J by 3 bases, with 12 bases of the junction left unmatched. Germline CDR1 reads MNHEY; CDR2 reads SMNVEV (reference sequence). The CDR3 totals 16 residues. The CDR3: CASITTRGQGYYEQYF. The CDR3 coding sequence is TGTGCCAGCATTACTACCCGGGGACAGGGGTACTACGAGCAGTACTTC.

J is TRBJ1-1 and V is TRBV11-2; the D gene is possibly TRBD1 (5 bases). Trimming pared 3 bases from V and 1 base from J, leaving 9 bases between. Germline V lookup: CDR1 SGHAT, CDR2 FQNNGV. The CDR3 has 14 amino acids. The CDR3 is CASSFQGSNTEAFF. The CDR3 nucleotides read TGTGCCAGCAGCTTCCAGGGATCGAACACTGAAGCTTTCTTT.

The V and J genes are TRBV28 and TRBJ1-4, with D possibly TRBD1 on 5 matching bases. This CDR3 has 18 residues. Germline V gives CDR1 MDHEN, CDR2 SYDVKM. Trimming removed 4 bases at V and 4 bases at J, with 22 bases between. CDR3 nucleotides: TGTGCCAGCAGTTGGCCCTCTGGATTGACAGTCGATAATGAAAAACTGTTTTTT. Translating it yields CASSWPSGLTVDNEKLFF. Combining the CDR3 with reference TRBV28 and TRBJ1-4 gives the whole variable domain DVKVTQSSRYLVKRTGEKVFLECVQDMDHENMFWYRQDPGLGLRLIYFSYDVKMKEKGDIPEGYSVSREKKERFSLILESASTNQTSMYLCASSWPSGLTVDNEKLFFGSGTQLSVL.

The chain employs TRBV5-5 and TRBJ1-1, with D maybe TRBD1 (6 bases). The V gene lost 1 base and the J gene lost 2 bases, with 18 bases spanning the gap. This CDR3 has 17 residues. Germline V gene sequence: CDR1 SGHKS, CDR2 YYEKEE (reference sequence). CDR3 nucleotides: TGTGCCAGCAGCTTGACTCTCCGGGGGGCTGGTAACACTGAAGCTTTCTTT. This codes for CASSLTLRGAGNTEAFF.